Below are 17 T cell receptor beta chains sequenced from a single sample in a study of cytomegalovirus exposure and HLA in healthy donors. Both 60 Vbeta primers and 13 Jbeta primers went into the PCR. The assay was immunoSEQ multiplex PCR, and TCRdb's table has in-frame clones only and misses some. The data contain approximately 170,000 clones, roughly 79% of them singletons. Sequenced input: PBMCs. All receptors derive from a woman aged 30 to 39 in good health and CMV-seropositive.

V usage is TRBV9 and J usage is TRBJ2-3; D is possibly TRBD2 (5 bases). This CDR3 spans 14 amino acids. V was clipped by 2 bases and J by 6 bases, with 13 bases between them. In germline, CDR1 is SGDLS, CDR2 YYNGEE. Written as DNA, the CDR3 is TGTGCCAGCAGCGTGGAAGTGGGCGGGGATACGCAGTATTTT. Protein: CASSVEVGGDTQYF.

The rearrangement links TRBV28 to TRBJ2-7, with 10 bases aligning to TRBD1. The CDR3 is 16 residues long. Germline V gives CDR1 MDHEN, CDR2 SYDVKM. J was trimmed by 5 bases and V by 6 bases; bases with no gene match: 13. CDR3 residues: CASSYLTGTGDNEQYF. In DNA, the CDR3 is TGTGCCAGCAGCTACCTTACCGGGACAGGGGACAACGAGCAGTACTTC.

The chain combines TRBV6-1 with TRBJ1-6; D is undetermined. V was shortened by 0 bases and J by 7 bases, with 16 bases between the two germline ends. Per the germline V gene, CDR1 is MNHNS and CDR2 is SASEGT. The CDR3 is 17 amino acids. CDR3 sequence reads: CASSEALQEVPNSPLHF. Here the CDR3 DNA reads TGTGCCAGCAGTGAAGCGCTGCAGGAAGTTCCCAATTCACCCCTCCACTTT.

The chain employs TRBV4-1 and TRBJ1-2, with D hard to call. CDR1 is MGHRA, CDR2 YSYEKL, per germline. This CDR3 has 16 amino acids. The ends were cut back, 0 bases at V and 6 bases at J, with 17 bases in the middle. CDR3 DNA: TGCGCCAGCAGCCAAGAGCTTCCGGGTTACGGGGATGGCTACACCTTC. This codes for CASSQELPGYGDGYTF.

This clone was seen more than once but under ten times. The genes are TRBV7-6 and TRBJ2-5; the match to TRBD1 covers 10 bases. The germline V gene encodes CDR1 SGHVS and CDR2 FNYEAQ. This CDR3 spans 16 amino acids. J gave up 5 bases and V 1 base, and 7 bases lay outside the gene matches. The CDR3 spells CASSLGPGQGQETQYF. Here the CDR3 DNA reads TGTGCCAGCAGCTTAGGTCCGGGACAGGGGCAGGAGACCCAGTACTTC.

Only a few counts were recorded for this clone. The chain recombines TRBV11-2 with TRBJ1-2; no definite D call. The germline V gene encodes CDR1 SGHAT and CDR2 FQNNGV. V was trimmed by 5 bases and J by 2 bases, leaving 12 bases between them. CDR3 length: 14 residues. CDR3 nucleotides: TGTGCCAGCAGCGGATTACGGAGGAACTATGGCTACACCTTC. Protein sequence: CASSGLRRNYGYTF.

The chain carries TRBV9 and TRBJ2-2; D is unresolved. V shed 3 bases and J shed 7 bases, with 7 bases lying between them. Germline CDR1 reads SGDLS; CDR2 reads YYNGEE. The CDR3 contains 12 residues. For the CDR3, the DNA is TGTGCCAGCAGCGGAACGGGCGGGGAGCTGTTTTTT. It specifies CASSGTGGELFF.

The chain carries TRBV2 and TRBJ2-1, with TRBD2 matching over 16 bases. The CDR3 is 19 residues long. Unmatched junction bases numbered 4, after V lost 2 bases and J lost 0 bases. CDR1 is SNHLY and CDR2 is FYNNEI in the germline V gene. In nucleotides, the CDR3 is TGTGCCAGCAGTGAATTAGGGACTAGCGGGAGGGCCTCCTACAATGAGCAGTTCTTC. It translates to CASSELGTSGRASYNEQFF.

The V call is TRBV5-1, the J call TRBJ2-2, with TRBD1 matching over 9 bases. CDR1 is SGHRS and CDR2 is YFSETQ in the germline V gene. The CDR3 spans 17 residues. Trimming removed 3 bases from V and 2 bases from J; junction bases left unmatched: 8. The CDR3 region is CASSYRRTGANTGELFF. CDR3 sequence (DNA): TGCGCCAGCAGCTACCGAAGGACAGGGGCCAACACCGGGGAGCTGTTTTTT.

This rearrangement joins TRBV5-1 to TRBJ2-1; TRBD2 agrees at 8 bases. The CDR3 runs to 14 residues. The germline V gene has CDR1 SGHRS and CDR2 YFSETQ. After removal of 9 bases from V and 3 bases from J, the junction contained 8 bases not matched to a gene. CDR3 in DNA: TGCGCCACCTCGGTCCGGGAGGGCTACAATGAGCAGTTCTTC. Translating it yields CATSVREGYNEQFF.

V gene TRBV11-3 combines with J gene TRBJ2-1, with 11 nucleotides matching TRBD2. The CDR3 is made up of 18 amino acids. CDR1 is SGHNT and CDR2 is YENEEA in the germline V gene. Trimming cost V 0 bases and J 7 bases; bases outside gene matches: 11. CDR3 protein: CASSLEGWGTSGRNEQFF. In DNA form, the CDR3 reads TGTGCCAGCAGCTTAGAGGGGTGGGGGACTAGCGGCAGGAATGAGCAGTTCTTC. The full variable domain, rest sourced from reference TRBV11-3 and TRBJ2-1, is EAGVVQSPRYKIIEKKQPVAFWCNPISGHNTLYWYLQNLGQGPELLIRYENEEAVDDSQLPKDRFSAERLKGVDSTLKIQPAELGDSAVYLCASSLEGWGTSGRNEQFFGPGTRLTVL.

The V and J genes are TRBV5-1 and TRBJ1-1; 8 nucleotides agree with TRBD1. The CDR3 has 12 amino acids. V lost 5 bases and J lost 4; bases outside the gene matches: 1. CDR1 SGHRS and CDR2 YFSETQ come from the germline V gene. CDR3 in amino acids: CASRTGGTEAFF. CDR3 nucleotide sequence: TGCGCCAGCAGAACAGGGGGCACTGAAGCTTTCTTT.

The rearrangement links TRBV19 to TRBJ2-1; D might be TRBD2 (6 bases). Trimming removed 7 bases from V and 2 bases from J, with 30 bases in between. The CDR3 covers 20 residues. The germline gives CDR1 LNHDA, CDR2 SQIVND (reference sequence). CDR3 protein: CASTKVGGAEGSIPYNEQFF. Here the CDR3 DNA reads TGTGCCAGTACAAAGGTTGGCGGGGCTGAAGGTTCTATACCCTACAATGAGCAGTTCTTC.

This sequence joins TRBV5-1 and TRBJ2-7, with a possible D match to TRBD1 (6 bases). This CDR3 spans 14 amino acids. From germline, CDR1 is SGHRS and CDR2 YFSETQ. Trimming stripped 0 bases from V and 2 bases from J, with 9 bases between. CDR3 in DNA: TGCGCCAGCAGCTTGGACAGGGTGACCTACGAGCAGTACTTC. It is translated as CASSLDRVTYEQYF.

V is TRBV5-4 and J is TRBJ2-5, with D possibly TRBD2 on 5 matching bases. The CDR3 has 13 residues. Between the trimmed V and J ends, which lost 3 bases and 5 bases, there was a span of 11 bases. CDR1 is SGHNT and CDR2 is YYREEE in the germline V gene (reference sequence). CDR3 amino acids: CASSSSPGETQYF. The DNA of the CDR3 is TGTGCCAGCAGCTCCTCACCGGGGGAGACCCAGTACTTC.

V usage is TRBV9 and J usage is TRBJ2-5; 10 bases are a match to TRBD2. CDR1 is SGDLS, CDR2 YYNGEE, per germline. V lost 2 bases, J lost 0 bases, and 1 base stayed unmatched. This CDR3 is 15 amino acids long. DNA for the CDR3: TGTGCCAGCAGCGTTAGCGGGGGGTACCAAGAGACCCAGTACTTC. Translating it yields CASSVSGGYQETQYF.

Only a few counts were recorded for this clone. The J gene is TRBJ2-7, the V gene TRBV5-6; D is ambiguous. CDR1 and CDR2 from the germline V gene are SGHDT and YYEEEE. Trimming removed 4 bases at V and 4 bases at J, with 12 bases between. The CDR3 is made up of 13 amino acids. The CDR3 DNA sequence: TGTGCCAGCAGCCACAAAATTCTTTACGAGCAGTACTTC. Translated: CASSHKILYEQYF. Combining the CDR3 with reference TRBV5-6 and TRBJ2-7 gives the whole variable domain DAGVTQSPTHLIKTRGQQVTLRCSPKSGHDTVSWYQQALGQGPQFIFQYYEEEERQRGNFPDRFSGHQFPNYSSELNVNALLLGDSALYLCASSHKILYEQYFGPGTRLTVT.